The 5 T cell receptor beta chains below come from one sample, sequenced in a study of blood T cell repertoires in COVID-19. Some clones are missing from TCRdb's copy, which holds only in-frame ones; the method was immunoSEQ multiplex PCR. The table records roughly 93,000 clones, about 84% of them present only once. What was sequenced was peripheral blood. Receptors originate from a woman older than 75 with acute or convalescent COVID-19.

This clone was seen more than once but under ten times. This rearrangement joins TRBV9 to TRBJ2-3; TRBD2 might be the D (5 bases). V lost 2 bases to trimming and J lost 1 base, with 14 bases between them. Germline CDR1 is SGDLS and CDR2 is YYNGEE. This CDR3 has 16 amino acids. The CDR3 nucleotides read TGTGCCAGCAGCGTTTCCACGGGGTTCGGCACAGATACGCAGTATTTT. Protein sequence: CASSVSTGFGTDTQYF.

The V and J genes are TRBV14 and TRBJ2-7; 7 bases agree with TRBD2. The CDR3 length is 14 residues. The trim removed 2 bases at V and 7 bases at J, leaving 8 bases unmatched. Germline assignment: CDR1 SGHDN and CDR2 FVKESK. CDR3 loop: CASSQLGGAGEQYV. CDR3 bases: TGTGCCAGCAGCCAACTGGGAGGGGCAGGGGAGCAGTACGTC.

This clone was recorded only once. The chain combines TRBV28 with TRBJ1-4; D unresolved. Germline V CDR1 and CDR2: MDHEN, SYDVKM. CDR3 length equals 14 residues. V gave up 6 bases and J gave up 7 bases, with 15 bases separating them. CDR3 loop: CASSSGEGGEKLFF. The CDR3 nucleotides are TGTGCCAGCAGCTCCGGGGAAGGAGGTGAAAAACTGTTTTTT.

The gene calls are TRBV11-2 and TRBJ2-5; a weak D match, TRBD2 (6 bases). The CDR3 is 14 amino acids. CDR1 is SGHAT and CDR2 is FQNNGV in the germline V gene. With 2 bases removed from V and 5 bases from J, the gap between germline ends came to 12 bases. Here the CDR3 DNA reads TGTGCCAGCAGCTTAAGGCAGGCGGGGGAGACCCAGTACTTC. Its translation: CASSLRQAGETQYF.

The chain is built from TRBV11-2 and TRBJ2-4, with D maybe TRBD2 (5 bases). This CDR3 region has 16 residues. Germline CDR1 SGHAT, CDR2 FQNNGV. Trimming removed 0 bases from V and 3 bases from J, with 12 bases in between. Here the CDR3 reads CASSLEGGSGKNIQYF. CDR3 nucleotides: TGTGCCAGCAGCTTAGAGGGCGGGTCAGGCAAAAACATTCAGTACTTC.